The following is a TCR beta chain sequence with its context. Its antigen remains unknown. Germline V gives CDR1 SGDLS, CDR2 YYNGEE. The CDR3 loop spans 12 amino acids. The V gene lost 6 bases and the J gene lost 10 bases, with 14 bases spanning the gap. This sample is drawn from a study of T cells in Graves' hyperthyroidism and ophthalmopathy. Orbital computed tomography and thyroid ultrasound, together with serum TRAb and thyroxine and clinical symptoms, were used for diagnoses. Study observations and caveats: Appearing also in blood were most of the thyroid clonotypes expanded above 0.001.

RNA transcripts were the template for amplifying TCR beta CDR3 regions. HTBI primers drove first-round RT-PCR of the TCR CDR3. TCRdb passed the multiplex PCR reads through MiXCR, listing each CDR3 protein once. The sample records about 500,000 distinct CDR3 sequences, 15% to 20% being singletons. The specimen was blood. This clonotype was obtained from a woman younger than 45 with Graves' ophthalmopathy. The V call is TRBV9, the J call TRBJ2-1; D gene uncertain. Here the CDR3 DNA reads TGTGCCAGCACCCGAGATTTGAGGGAGCAGTTCTTC. It is translated as CASTRDLREQFF.